Detailed here is one T cell receptor beta chain. Its antigen is as yet unknown. The data derive from a study of OX40 agonist ivuxolimab in advanced cancers. For the study at large: Participants, 80% to 90% male, averaged approximately 56 years of age, ranging from about 23 to 90.

Germline V gene data show CDR1 as ENHRY and CDR2 as SYGVKD. The J segment lost 5 bases and the V segment lost 6 bases, leaving 9 bases of the junction unmatched. The CDR3 is 15 residues long. The assay was immunoSEQ multiplex PCR, and TCRdb's table has in-frame clones only and misses some. The sample holds tens of thousands of clones, about 89% seen once. The study's findings and limits: In the 0.1 to 3.0 mg/kg range, CD4+ and CD8+ blood T cells had expanded clonally by week 6.

Baseline was the first blood sampling point, followed by cycle 4 day 1 and cycle 7 day 1. The material sequenced was CD4+ or CD8+ T cells sorted from blood, taken in a trial of the OX40 agonist ivuxolimab. The clonotype was recovered from an adult with an advanced solid tumor such as melanoma, head and neck, liver or kidney cancer. V usage is TRBV10-3 and J usage is TRBJ1-4; 7 nucleotides line up with TRBD1. DNA of the CDR3: TGTGCCATCAGCGGGGACAGCTTCTCGAATGAAAAACTGTTTTTT. It yields the protein CAISGDSFSNEKLFF.